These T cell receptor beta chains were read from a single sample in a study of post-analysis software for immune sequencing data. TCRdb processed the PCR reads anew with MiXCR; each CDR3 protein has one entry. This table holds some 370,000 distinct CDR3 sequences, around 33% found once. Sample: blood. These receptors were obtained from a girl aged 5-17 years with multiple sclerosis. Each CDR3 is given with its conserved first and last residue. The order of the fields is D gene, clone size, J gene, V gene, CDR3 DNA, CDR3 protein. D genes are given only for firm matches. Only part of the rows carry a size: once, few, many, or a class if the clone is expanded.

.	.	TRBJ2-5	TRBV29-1	TGCAGCGTGATCCCAGCCGGAGAGACCCAGTACTTC	CSVIPAGETQYF
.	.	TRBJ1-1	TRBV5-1	TGCGCCAGCGGCTTCCAGGGGTCGAACACTGAAGCTTTCTTT	CASGFQGSNTEAFF
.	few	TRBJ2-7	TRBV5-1	TGCGCCAGCAGCCCGCTTCCCGGGACGGGATCCTACGAGCAGTACTTC	CASSPLPGTGSYEQYF
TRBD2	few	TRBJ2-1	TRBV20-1	TGCAGTGCTAGACCCGGACTAGCCTCCCGGGGCAATGAGCAGTTCTTC	CSARPGLASRGNEQFF
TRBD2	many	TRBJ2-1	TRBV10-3	TGTGCCATCAGCCCCGGGACTAGCGGGGGGGGAACGGGTGAGCAGTTCTTC	CAISPGTSGGGTGEQFF
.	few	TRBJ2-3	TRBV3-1	TGTGCCAGCAGCCAGGTGGGGGACACAGATACGCAGTATTTT	CASSQVGDTDTQYF
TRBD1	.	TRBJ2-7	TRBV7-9	TGTGCCAGCAGTCAGACAGGGAAACACGAGCAGTACTTC	CASSQTGKHEQYF
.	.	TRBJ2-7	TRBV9	TGTGCCAGCAGCCCCGACCGGGACTGGCTTGACTACGAGCAGTACTTC	CASSPDRDWLDYEQYF
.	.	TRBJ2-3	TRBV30	TGTGCCTGGAGTGTTAGTTCGGATACGCAGTATTTT	CAWSVSSDTQYF
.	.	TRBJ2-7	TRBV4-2	TGTGCCAGCAGCCAAGAGGGGCGCTACGAGCAGTACTTC	CASSQEGRYEQYF
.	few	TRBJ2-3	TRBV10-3	TGTGCCATCAGTTGGCGGGGACCCTCCACAGATACGCAGTATTTT	CAISWRGPSTDTQYF
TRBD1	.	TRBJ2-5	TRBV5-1	TGCGCCAGCACCCAGGGGGCTATAGAGACCCAGTACTTC	CASTQGAIETQYF
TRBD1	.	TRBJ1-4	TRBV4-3	TGCGCCAGCAGCCAAATAACAGGGGGCAATGAAAAACTGTTTTTT	CASSQITGGNEKLFF